The following is a T cell receptor beta chain sequence with its context. The antigen it binds to is not known. No per-base quality is available; no much larger clone lies one base away. The sample comes from a study of CD8+ T cells in alopecia areata (dated 2018 in TCRdb). The study in broad terms: The treated patients, all with moderate-to-severe alopecia areata, were enrolled in an open-label pilot trial of oral tofacitinib given at 5 to 10 mg twice daily. Patients stayed on tofacitinib for 6 to 18 months and then had 6 months of follow-up off drug so that delayed response and recurrence could be assessed. In treated patients, disease severity was measured using the SALT score, which gives the percentage of scalp surface area affected. In both human patients and the C3H/HeJ mouse model, the study applied high-throughput TCRbeta sequencing to look at T cell clonal expansion in alopecia areata. Human TCRbeta sequencing covered scalp tissue and sorted CD4+ and CD8+ peripheral blood T cells from patchy and totalis/universalis alopecia areata patients and healthy controls. Biopsies were taken from tofacitinib-treated patients at baseline and again at 4 and 24 weeks into treatment, and several of those patients also had a later scalp biopsy. Scalp clonality was compared among normal scalp (n=4), patchy alopecia areata scalp (n=8), and alopecia totalis/universalis scalp (n=8). RNA was obtained with the PAXgene miRNA kit for fixed scalp, the miRNeasy kit for PBMCs, and the RNeasy kit for mouse skin. TCRbeta CDR3 regions were amplified by immunoSEQ multiplex PCR using 35 Vbeta forward and 13 Jbeta reverse primers.

The CDR3 has 13 amino acids, counting the end cysteine and phenylalanine. Only the CDR3 part of the read is kept: 39 bases, read in frame from the first base. Trimming removed 5 bases from V and 6 bases from J, leaving 14 bases between the germline ends. CDR1 LNHNV and CDR2 YYDKDF are derived from the germline V gene (reference sequence). Receptors were amplified or captured by the immunoSEQ multiplex PCR assay. RNA was extracted from all samples and reverse transcribed into cDNA, which served as template for TCR sequencing. First-strand cDNA was synthesized with SuperScript III using a 2:1 mix of oligo-dT and random hexamers. A synthetic immune receptor repertoire was used to gauge amplification bias, and whatever bias remained was removed computationally. The study's processing was this. Raw reads were preprocessed to remove errors, and CDR3 was defined according to IMGT conventions as the region from the conserved cysteine to phenylalanine. To get clonality, Shannon entropy was normalized by log2 of the number of productive unique TCRs and the result was subtracted from 1. Scalp TCRbeta sequences were cross-referenced with sorted blood CD4 and CD8 repertoires so that the CD4 or CD8 identity of scalp clones could be inferred. Entries here come from immuneACCESS through TCRdb and include only in-frame sequences with V and J called. Some clones fail to appear in such tables; in the studies checked, an unresolved V gene covers under half of the shortfall, and the cause of the remainder is unknown. V, J and clone size derive from that table, while D and trimming were established from the DNA sequence. Present in this sample are roughly 250,000 clones, over 45% of which were seen just once. The ten largest clones add up to roughly 0.88% of the sample.

This sample's treatment or condition label indicates: oral pan-JAK inhibitor, 5-10 mg twice daily. Lesional scalp punch biopsies and peripheral blood were collected from alopecia areata patients. After PBMCs were isolated by density centrifugation and stained for CD3, CD4 and CD8, a FACSAria was used to sort CD4+ and CD8+ T cells. What the work shows at the level of the full study, not this receptor alone: Because the treated cohort was small and had only one nonresponder, larger studies are needed to examine links between baseline CD8+ expansion and response. With tofacitinib, both scalp clonality and the number of expanded CD8+ clones among the top 100 scalp clones went down significantly. Many expanded lesional clones were found to persist in scalp and blood during tofacitinib treatment, and relapse after treatment cessation may be partly explained by this persistence. TCR sequences shared between patients were less clear than in mice, possibly partly because of HLA diversity in the patient population. Scalp TCR repertoire analysis is complicated because resident alphabeta T cells in normal human skin are also sequenced, whereas mouse skin is dominated by gammadelta T cells. Compared with normal scalp, lesional scalp had higher clonality and more expanded CD8+ clones, particularly in alopecia totalis/universalis, a pattern that suggests antigenic drive.

This chain joins TRBV15 to TRBJ2-7; a confident D gene designation cannot be given. Sequenced here: CD4+ T cells sorted from blood, sampled at week 52, from a patient treated with tofacitinib. This sequence originates from a human donor with alopecia areata. The CDR3 reads as follows: CATSLPGGGEQYF. The bases are TGTGCCACCAGCCTCCCGGGCGGCGGCGAGCAGTACTTC. With the rest looked up from the reference TRBV15 and TRBJ2-7 genes rather than sequenced, the full variable domain is DAMVIQNPRYQVTQFGKPVTLSCSQTLNHNVMYWYQQKSSQAPKLLFHYYDKDFNNEADTPDNFQSRRPNTSFCFLDIRSPGLGDTAMYLCATSLPGGGEQYFGPGTRLTVT.